This T cell receptor (beta chain) appears in the sequencing data of a study of shared clonotypes between healthy human individuals. Across the whole study: Used for every donor were three CD4 naive, three CD4 memory, two CD8 naive and one CD8 memory plate.

Each of the donors was a healthy adult who was HIV-negative and had not had a recent acute infection or vaccination. Every subset had its genomic DNA shared out evenly among several immunoSEQ plates. Sorted-subset replicate PCR reactions were performed with 150 to 200 ng DNA, corresponding to tens of thousands of T cell genomes. This table comes from immunoSEQ multiplex PCR, and its TCRdb copy is limited to in-frame clones, with some not included. The sample has fewer than 850,000 clones; around 72% are singletons. Germline V gene sequence: CDR1 SGHTS, CDR2 YDEGEE. V lost 0 bases to trimming and J lost 4 bases, with 14 bases between them. The CDR3 is 16 residues long.

The rearrangement links TRBV5-8 to TRBJ1-3; D possibly corresponds to TRBD1 (5 bases). The specimen was memory CD4+ T cells sorted from blood. The subset denotes: CD45RA-negative fraction. The clonotype was recovered from a woman in her twenties or thirties in good health. CDR3 bases: TGTGCCAGCAGCTTGGCCCAGGGAGCGAAAGGAAACACCATATATTTT. It specifies CASSLAQGAKGNTIYF.